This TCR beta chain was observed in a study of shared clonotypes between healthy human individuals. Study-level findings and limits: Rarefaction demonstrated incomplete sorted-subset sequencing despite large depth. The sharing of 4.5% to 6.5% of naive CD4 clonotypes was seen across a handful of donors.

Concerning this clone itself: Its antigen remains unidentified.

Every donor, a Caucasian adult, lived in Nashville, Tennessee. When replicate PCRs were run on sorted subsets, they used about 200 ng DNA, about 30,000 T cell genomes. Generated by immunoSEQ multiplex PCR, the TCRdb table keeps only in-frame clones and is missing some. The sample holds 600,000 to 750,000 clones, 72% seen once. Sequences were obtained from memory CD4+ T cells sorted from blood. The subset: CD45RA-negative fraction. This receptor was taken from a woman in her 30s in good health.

The CDR3 loop reads CASSTGVGNEQFF. The CDR3 region has the DNA TGCGCCAGCAGTACGGGAGTTGGCAATGAGCAGTTCTTC. The chain links TRBV5-1 to TRBJ2-1; possible D gene TRBD2, 6 bases. With 5 bases removed from V and 6 bases from J, the gap between germline ends came to 12 bases. This CDR3 comprises 13 residues. The germline CDR1 and CDR2 sequences are SGHRS and YFSETQ.